This note documents a single T cell receptor beta chain sequence. No antigen is known for it. The record originates from a study of T cell responses to AZD1222 COVID-19 vaccine. Study details: Second doses that came at about 4 or about 12 weeks were put together.

Notes on the study in general: The sample set comprised mostly white British donors with more females, and clonal diversity was possibly underestimated.

Profiling relied on immunoSEQ multiplex PCR, and the TCRdb table lists in-frame clones only, not all of them. The data show 160,000 or so clones, approximately 90% seen once. The V end was cut by 6 bases, the J end by 2 bases, with 14 bases between. The length of the CDR3 is 15 residues. CDR1 is MGHRA and CDR2 is YSYEKL in the germline V gene. The clonotype was recovered from an adult in good health. The sample in question was peripheral blood, obtained on day 0 of AZD1222 vaccination. The rearrangement joins TRBV4-1 to TRBJ1-5; D unclear. The DNA for the CDR3 is TGCGCCAGCAGTCAAACCGGGAACCGCAATCAGCCCCAGCATTTT. Its translation is CASSQTGNRNQPQHF.